Shown below are 5 T cell receptor beta chains from a single sample sequenced in a study of STAT3 mutations in large granular lymphocyte leukemia. Some clones are missing from TCRdb's copy, which holds only in-frame ones; the method was immunoSEQ multiplex PCR. The sample records fewer than 3,000 clones, over 50% being singletons. Their recognized antigens are unknown. Study-level points and caveats: Every T-LGLL patient had at least one immunodominant TCRbeta clonotype.

Sequenced sample: peripheral blood mononuclear cells. The source of these receptors is a man aged 55 to 70 with T-cell large granular lymphocyte leukemia. Some clones in this sample may be carry-over from other donors' samples.

The rearrangement links TRBV5-4 to TRBJ2-7, with D uncertain. From germline, CDR1 is SGHNT and CDR2 YYREEE (reference sequence). The V end lost 4 bases, the J end lost 0 bases, and 11 bases lay between the germline ends. The CDR3 extends over 14 amino acids. The chain's CDR3 is CASSPGVSSYEQYF. The CDR3 DNA is TGTGCCAGCAGCCCCGGAGTGAGCTCCTACGAGCAGTACTTC.

DNA for the CDR3: TGCGCCAGCAGCCATACCACAGGACACGAGCAGTACTTC. It specifies CASSHTTGHEQYF. This rearrangement joins TRBV4-1 to TRBJ2-7; D is perhaps TRBD1 (5 bases). V was shortened by 3 bases and J by 5 bases, with 11 bases between the two germline ends. This CDR3 has 13 amino acids. Germline V gene lookup returns CDR1 MGHRA and CDR2 YSYEKL.

The CDR3 region has the DNA TGCAGCGTTGAGGGGGTTGGAAGCTCCTACAATGAGCAGTTCTTC. This encodes CSVEGVGSSYNEQFF. This chain uses TRBV29-1 with TRBJ2-1; D tentatively reads TRBD1 or TRBD2 (5 bases each). Looked up from germline, CDR1 is SQVTM and CDR2 is ANQGSEA. The CDR3 consists of 15 residues. Trimming took 3 bases from V and 0 from J, leaving 12 bases between them.

The chain links TRBV25-1 to TRBJ2-1, with a weak D call TRBD2 (6 bases). The CDR3 length is 12 residues. Trimming took 4 bases from V and 7 from J, leaving 8 bases between them. The germline V gene encodes CDR1 MGHDK and CDR2 SYGVNS. The CDR3 sequence is CASSARGNEQFF. CDR3 bases: TGTGCCAGCAGTGCCCGGGGGAATGAGCAGTTCTTC.

In its sample, this clone was seen a few times. The CDR3 DNA follows: TGTGCCAGCAGTCTCTCGACAGGGCTGAACACTGAAGCTTTCTTT. Translating gives CASSLSTGLNTEAFF. The chain carries TRBV28 and TRBJ1-1; TRBD1 matches 7 bases. Germline loops: CDR1 MDHEN, CDR2 SYDVKM. V dropped 5 bases and J dropped 0; count of bases not matched to a gene: 6. This CDR3 contains 15 residues.